A selection of T cell receptor beta chains follows, all from one sample in a study of CD8 T cells in Susac syndrome. In TCRdb, the immunoSEQ multiplex PCR reads were re-called with MiXCR into one record per CDR3 protein. Seen here are some 26,000 distinct CDR3 sequences, approximately 92% observed once, and the top ten hold 0.55% to 0.8%. The sample comprised CD8+ T cells from PBMCs. The receptor set was obtained from a human donor with Susac syndrome. CDR3s include the opening cysteine and the closing phenylalanine or tryptophan. D genes are given only for firm matches. The size of a clone is reported for some rows only, either as once, few or many, or as a class for expanded clones.

J,size,D,V,DNA,CDR3
TRBJ2-7,NA,NA,TRBV6-5,TGTGCCAGCAGAGAGACCAACTCCTACGAGCAGTACTTC,CASRETNSYEQYF
TRBJ2-7,NA,NA,TRBV6-5,TGTGCCAGCAGTTACTCGGGGGAGGTCTACGAGCAGTACTTC,CASSYSGEVYEQYF
TRBJ2-7,NA,NA,TRBV7-6,TGTGCCAGCAGCTTAGTGGCGGCAGCCGAGCAGTACTTC,CASSLVAAAEQYF
TRBJ2-6,NA,NA,TRBV11-3,TGTGCCAGCAGCTTAGATCCTGGTGGTCTGTTTGTTGGGGCCAACGTCCTGACTTTC,CASSLDPGGLFVGANVLTF
TRBJ2-7,NA,NA,TRBV4-2,TGTGCCAGCAGCCAGACGGACAGCTCATCCTACGAGCAGTACTTC,CASSQTDSSSYEQYF
TRBJ2-7,NA,NA,TRBV7-9,TGTGCCAGCAGCTTAGCGTACGGGCCCCACGAGCAGTACTTC,CASSLAYGPHEQYF
TRBJ2-3,NA,TRBD1,TRBV6-1,TGTGCCAGCGGGGACCCGGGACAGAGTTGGGGGACAGATACGCAGTATTTT,CASGDPGQSWGTDTQYF
TRBJ2-5,NA,TRBD2,TRBV3-1,TGTGCCAGCAGCCAAGATGGGCAGCGGGGGCCGGGGGAGACCCAGTACTTC,CASSQDGQRGPGETQYF
TRBJ2-2,NA,NA,TRBV24-1,TGTGCCACCAGTGCTACGAGAACCGGGGAGCTGTTTTTT,CATSATRTGELFF
TRBJ1-2,NA,NA,TRBV18,TGTGCCAGCTCCGAACGCCGGGCAGACTATGGCTACACCTTC,CASSERRADYGYTF
TRBJ2-5,NA,NA,TRBV6-5,TGTGCCAGCAGTTTCACGACAGAAGAGACCCAGTACTTC,CASSFTTEETQYF
TRBJ2-1,NA,NA,TRBV13,TGTGCCAGCAGCTTCCTGACAAACAATGAGCAGTTCTTC,CASSFLTNNEQFF
TRBJ2-2,NA,TRBD1,TRBV20-1,TGCAGTGCTAGACCCCAGACAGGGGCGAACACCGGGGAGCTGTTTTTT,CSARPQTGANTGELFF
TRBJ2-7,NA,TRBD1,TRBV28,TGTGCCAGCAGTCCTACGGGACAGGCCGAGCAGTACTTC,CASSPTGQAEQYF
TRBJ2-2,NA,NA,TRBV24-1,TGTGCCACCAGTGATTTGTCAGCGAACACCGGGGAGCTGTTTTTT,CATSDLSANTGELFF
TRBJ2-5,NA,TRBD2,TRBV7-9,TGTGCCAGCAGCTTATTAGACGCTGGACTAGCGGGGTTGGAGACCCAGTACTTC,CASSLLDAGLAGLETQYF
TRBJ1-2,NA,NA,TRBV5-4,TGTGCCAGCAGCTCGGCGGAGGACTATGGCTACACCTTC,CASSSAEDYGYTF
TRBJ2-5,NA,NA,TRBV3-1,TGTGCCAGCAGCCCACCTCTTAGAGACCAAGAGACCCAGTACTTC,CASSPPLRDQETQYF
TRBJ2-1,NA,NA,TRBV11-3,TGTGCCAGCAGATCACCCATAAATGAGCAGTTCTTC,CASRSPINEQFF
TRBJ1-5,NA,NA,TRBV6-2/TRBV6-3,TGTGCCAGCAGTTACTTGAGCCAGAACTTTTATCAGCCCCAGCATTTT,CASSYLSQNFYQPQHF
TRBJ2-1,NA,NA,TRBV7-6,TGTGCCAGCAGCCTGGGGGAGGGGGAACATGAGCAGTTCTTC,CASSLGEGEHEQFF
TRBJ2-5,NA,NA,TRBV20-1,TGCAGTGCTAGTGTGAGGTCCCAAGAGACCCAGTACTTC,CSASVRSQETQYF
TRBJ2-2,NA,NA,TRBV6-2/TRBV6-3,TGTGCCAGCAGTCAAGGACAGCACACCGGGGAGCTGTTTTTT,CASSQGQHTGELFF
TRBJ2-3,NA,NA,TRBV19,TGTGCCAGTAGTATAGATCAGGGCGGGGAGACGCAGTATTTT,CASSIDQGGETQYF
TRBJ1-4,NA,TRBD1,TRBV19,TGTGCCAGTAGTATACCGACAGGGGCTAATGAAAAACTGTTTTTT,CASSIPTGANEKLFF
TRBJ2-7,NA,TRBD1,TRBV4-1,TGCGCCAGCAGCCCTCGACAGGGGATGGCCTTCTCCGAGCAGTACTTC,CASSPRQGMAFSEQYF
TRBJ2-1,NA,TRBD1,TRBV24-1,TGTGCCACCAGGGGGACAGCCTACAATGAGCAGTTCTTC,CATRGTAYNEQFF
TRBJ2-2,NA,TRBD1,TRBV15,TGTGCCACCTCGGAGGACAGGGGCGACACCGGGGAGCTGTTTTTT,CATSEDRGDTGELFF
TRBJ2-1,NA,TRBD1,TRBV5-6,TGTGCCAGCAGCTTGGTAGGGGGCGGTTGGGATGAGCAGTTCTTC,CASSLVGGGWDEQFF
TRBJ1-1,NA,NA,TRBV6-2/TRBV6-3,TGTGCCAGCAGTTACGCTTCGGATATCATGAACACTGAAGCTTTCTTT,CASSYASDIMNTEAFF
TRBJ2-7,NA,NA,TRBV29-1,TGCAGCGTTCGATCCCCCTACGAGCAGTACTTC,CSVRSPYEQYF
TRBJ2-2,NA,TRBD1,TRBV12-3/TRBV12-4,TGTGCCAGCAGTATTCGGGGGACAGGGGGCAGGACCGGGGAGCTGTTTTTT,CASSIRGTGGRTGELFF
TRBJ2-7,NA,NA,TRBV7-9,TGTGCCAGCAGCTTATCTCTAGCCTACGAGCAGTACTTC,CASSLSLAYEQYF
TRBJ2-1,NA,NA,TRBV14,TGTGCCAGCCGAACGGGGAATGAGCAGTTCTTC,CASRTGNEQFF
TRBJ2-7,NA,NA,TRBV6-5,TGTGCCAGCAGTCCGGGGGTTGGTTGGGAGTACTTC,CASSPGVGWEYF
TRBJ2-7,NA,TRBD2,TRBV7-3,TGTGCCAGCAGCACTAGCGGGGGGGCCTACGAGCAGTACTTC,CASSTSGGAYEQYF
TRBJ2-7,NA,NA,TRBV9,TGTGCCAGCAGCGAAGGGCCAGGGGTCTACGAGCAGTACTTC,CASSEGPGVYEQYF
TRBJ1-4,NA,NA,TRBV7-9,TGTGCCAGCAGCCTCCCTCAGGGGGAAAAACTGTTTTTT,CASSLPQGEKLFF
TRBJ2-5,NA,NA,TRBV6-5,TGTGCCAGCAGTTACGGGGCAGAACAAGAGACCCAGTACTTC,CASSYGAEQETQYF
TRBJ2-3,NA,TRBD2,TRBV7-9,TGTGCCAGCAGCCCTCGTACTAGCGGGGGGGCCTTAGATACGCAGTATTTT,CASSPRTSGGALDTQYF
TRBJ2-7,NA,TRBD1,TRBV5-1,TGCGCCAGCAGCCAGGAGACAGGGCCGAACTCCTACGAGCAGTACTTC,CASSQETGPNSYEQYF
TRBJ1-2,NA,NA,TRBV12-3/TRBV12-4,TGTGCCAGCAGTGGTGGAACCTATGGCTACACCTTC,CASSGGTYGYTF
TRBJ2-7,NA,NA,TRBV28,TGTGCCAGCAGTTTAAGGACAGTCTACGAGCAGTACTTC,CASSLRTVYEQYF
TRBJ2-7,once,TRBD1,TRBV7-6,TGTGCCAGCAGCTTAGCGTTGACCGGGACAGGGCACTCCTACGAGCAGTACTTC,CASSLALTGTGHSYEQYF
TRBJ2-1,NA,NA,TRBV5-6,TGTGCCAGCAGCTTTCAGGGCAATGAGCAGTTCTTC,CASSFQGNEQFF